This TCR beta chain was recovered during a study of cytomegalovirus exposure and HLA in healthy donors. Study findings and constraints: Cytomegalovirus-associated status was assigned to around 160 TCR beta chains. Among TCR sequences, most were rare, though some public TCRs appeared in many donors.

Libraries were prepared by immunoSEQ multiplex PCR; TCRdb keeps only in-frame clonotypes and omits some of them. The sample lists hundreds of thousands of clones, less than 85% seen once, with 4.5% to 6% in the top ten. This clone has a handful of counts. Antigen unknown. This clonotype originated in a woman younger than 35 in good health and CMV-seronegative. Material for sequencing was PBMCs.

The CDR3 DNA is TGTGCCACCATGTGGGTGAGTCAGCCCCAGCATTTT. Amino acids: CATMWVSQPQHF. V gene TRBV5-7 combines with J gene TRBJ1-5; no clear D. TRBV5-7 is an ORF for which the function is uncertain. V lost 9 bases and J lost 6, with 13 bases in between. The CDR3 consists of 12 residues.